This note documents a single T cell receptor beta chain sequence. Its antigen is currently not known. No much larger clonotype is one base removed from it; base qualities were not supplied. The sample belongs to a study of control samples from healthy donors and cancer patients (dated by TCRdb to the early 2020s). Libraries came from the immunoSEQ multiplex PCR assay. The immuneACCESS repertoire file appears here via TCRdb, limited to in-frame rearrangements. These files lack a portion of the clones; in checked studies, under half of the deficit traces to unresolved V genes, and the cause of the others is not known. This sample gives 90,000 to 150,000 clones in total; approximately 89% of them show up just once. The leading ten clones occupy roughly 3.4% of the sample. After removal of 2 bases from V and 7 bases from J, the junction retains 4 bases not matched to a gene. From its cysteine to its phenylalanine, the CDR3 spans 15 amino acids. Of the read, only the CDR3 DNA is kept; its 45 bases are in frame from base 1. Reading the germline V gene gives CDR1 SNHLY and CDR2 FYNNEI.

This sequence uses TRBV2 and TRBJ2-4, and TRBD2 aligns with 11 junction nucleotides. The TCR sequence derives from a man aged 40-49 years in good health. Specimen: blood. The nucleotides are TGTGCCAGCAGTGAAACTAGCGGGGGCCGGAACATTCAGTACTTC. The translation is CASSETSGGRNIQYF.